These 30 T cell receptor beta chains were all obtained from the same sample, sequenced in a study of cytomegalovirus exposure and HLA in healthy donors. Researchers ran the PCR with 60 Vbeta and 13 Jbeta primers. Clones were read by immunoSEQ multiplex PCR, and TCRdb kept only the in-frame ones, dropping some. The sample holds about 190,000 clones; about three quarters are singletons and the top ten take roughly 0.99%. Sequencing input: PBMCs. The receptors originated from a woman in her thirties or forties in good health and CMV-seronegative.

The chain carries TRBV15 and TRBJ2-1; D is unclear. CDR1 and CDR2 from the germline V gene are LNHNV and YYDKDF (reference sequence). The germline V and J ends were trimmed by 1 base and 4 bases, with 5 bases remaining between them. There are 13 residues in the CDR3. The CDR3 DNA sequence: TGTGCCACCAGCAGAGTGAGGTACAATGAGCAGTTCTTC. Protein product: CATSRVRYNEQFF.

This clone was counted once. J is TRBJ2-5 and V is TRBV2, with D possibly TRBD2 on 7 matching bases. The V end was cut by 4 bases, the J end by 4 bases, with 16 bases between. The CDR3 covers 15 residues. Germline loops: CDR1 SNHLY, CDR2 FYNNEI. The CDR3 reads CASSGYYREGETQYF. As DNA, the CDR3 is TGTGCCAGCAGTGGGTACTACAGGGAGGGAGAGACCCAGTACTTC.

The V gene is TRBV18, the J gene TRBJ2-2; no firm D call. V was pared by 3 bases and J by 3 bases, with 8 bases between. The CDR3 consists of 14 residues. The germline gives CDR1 KGHSH, CDR2 LQKENI. The CDR3 nucleotides read TGTGCCAGCTCACCGCGCCGGGACACCGGGGAGCTGTTTTTT. Amino acid sequence: CASSPRRDTGELFF. Full variable domain (outside the CDR3, taken from reference TRBV18 and TRBJ2-2): NAGVMQNPRHLVRRRGQEARLRCSPMKGHSHVYWYRQLPEEGLKFMVYLQKENIIDESGMPKERFSAEFPKEGPSILRIQQVVRGDSAAYFCASSPRRDTGELFFGEGSRLTVL.

This clone was found once. The gene calls are TRBV4-1 and TRBJ2-5; TRBD1 is a possible D gene (6 bases). Germline lookup yields CDR1 MGHRA and CDR2 YSYEKL. The CDR3 covers 13 residues. The germline V and J ends were trimmed by 1 base and 5 bases, with 8 bases remaining between them. CDR3 nucleotides: TGCGCCAGCAGCCAAGTAAGGGGGGAGACCCAGTACTTC. Translation gives CASSQVRGETQYF.

This clone has a single count. This sequence joins TRBV7-2 and TRBJ2-1; TRBD2 agrees at 14 bases. The CDR3 is 17 amino acids. The ends lost 5 bases at V and 0 bases at J; junction bases unmatched: 3. Per germline, CDR1 SGHTA and CDR2 FQGNSA. The chain's CDR3 is CASSPGTSGSSYNEQFF. The DNA of the CDR3 is TGTGCCAGCAGCCCCGGGACTAGCGGGAGCTCCTACAATGAGCAGTTCTTC.

The chain employs TRBV30 and TRBJ2-5; D call uncertain. With 2 bases removed from V and 4 bases from J, the gap between germline ends came to 8 bases. Germline V gene data show CDR1 as GTSNPN and CDR2 as SVGIG (reference sequence). This CDR3 has 12 amino acids. The CDR3 DNA is TGTGCCTGGAGTCTTAGAGGAGAGACCCAGTACTTC. It yields the protein CAWSLRGETQYF. The whole variable domain, filled in from reference TRBV30 and TRBJ2-5, reads SQTIHQWPATLVQPVGSPLSLECTVEGTSNPNLYWYRQAAGRGLQLLFYSVGIGQISSEVPQNLSASRPQDRQFILSSKKLLLSDSGFYLCAWSLRGETQYFGPGTRLLVL.

The chain couples TRBV11-3 to TRBJ2-1, with 11 bases matching TRBD2. Germline assignment: CDR1 SGHNT and CDR2 YENEEA. The CDR3 runs to 17 residues. V was clipped by 2 bases and J by 2 bases; unmatched bases: 5. The CDR3 here is CASSLYGTSGPYNEQFF. DNA for the CDR3: TGTGCCAGCAGCTTATATGGGACTAGCGGTCCCTACAATGAGCAGTTCTTC.

This clone turned up a few times. This chain connects TRBV4-1 to TRBJ2-3; tentatively, D is TRBD2 (6 bases). CDR3 length: 16 residues. Germline V gene data show CDR1 as MGHRA and CDR2 as YSYEKL. Between the trimmed V and J ends, which lost 1 base and 5 bases, there was a span of 16 bases. The CDR3 reads CASSQVPSGPRDTQYF. The CDR3 coding sequence is TGCGCCAGCAGCCAAGTCCCCAGCGGGCCCAGAGATACGCAGTATTTT.

The chain joins TRBV7-9 to TRBJ2-5; 9 bases line up with TRBD2. Trimming at V came to 2 bases and at J to 2 bases, leaving 3 bases not matched to a gene. Germline V gives CDR1 SEHNR, CDR2 FQNEAQ (reference sequence). The CDR3 spans 15 residues. CDR3 nucleotides: TGTGCCAGCAGCTTACTAGCGGGGACTCAAGAGACCCAGTACTTC. Protein: CASSLLAGTQETQYF.

This clone was found a few times. The chain combines TRBV7-9 with TRBJ2-7; the D gene is possibly TRBD1 (6 bases). The germline V and J ends were trimmed by 2 bases and 2 bases, with 13 bases remaining between them. The CDR3 spans 15 residues. Germline V gene lookup returns CDR1 SEHNR and CDR2 FQNEAQ (reference sequence). The CDR3 DNA reads as TGTGCCAGCAGCTTATGGGACACAGGCCCCTACGAGCAGTACTTC. This sequence encodes CASSLWDTGPYEQYF.

The chain couples TRBV5-1 to TRBJ1-1, with TRBD1 matching over 9 bases. The CDR3 length is 13 residues. Per germline, CDR1 SGHRS and CDR2 YFSETQ. The ends lost 8 bases at V and 4 bases at J; junction bases unmatched: 6. The CDR3 sequence is CASNTGGRTEAFF. CDR3 bases: TGCGCCAGTAATACAGGGGGCCGCACTGAAGCTTTCTTT. The whole variable domain, filled in from reference TRBV5-1 and TRBJ1-1, reads KAGVTQTPRYLIKTRGQQVTLSCSPISGHRSVSWYQQTPGQGLQFLFEYFSETQRNKGNFPGRFSGRQFSNSRSEMNVSTLELGDSALYLCASNTGGRTEAFFGQGTRLTVV.

Note on this clone: The sample carries other DNA sequences with the same CDR3. V is TRBV10-3 and J is TRBJ1-2; 7 positions match TRBD1. Looked up from germline, CDR1 is ENHRY and CDR2 is SYGVKD. The V gene end was trimmed by 0 bases and the J gene end by 3 bases; junction bases not matched to a gene: 7. CDR3 length: 16 amino acids. CDR3 protein: CAISESRQGEDYGYTF. For the CDR3, the DNA is TGTGCCATCAGTGAGTCCCGACAGGGAGAGGACTATGGCTACACCTTC.

The chain employs TRBV29-1 and TRBJ2-7; D call uncertain. V lost 0 bases and J 0 bases, leaving 6 bases between the germline ends. CDR1 is SQVTM, CDR2 ANQGSEA, per germline. CDR3 size: 13 residues. The CDR3 nucleotides read TGCAGCGTTGAAGATCCGCGCTCCTACGAGCAGTACTTC. Its protein is CSVEDPRSYEQYF.

Only a few counts were recorded for this clone. The chain's CDR3 is CASSLTGGLGTGELFF. The CDR3 DNA reads as TGTGCCAGCAGCTTAACGGGGGGTTTGGGCACCGGGGAGCTGTTTTTT. The rearrangement links TRBV7-3 to TRBJ2-2; possible D gene TRBD2, 6 bases. The ends were cut back, 0 bases at V and 4 bases at J, with 12 bases in the middle. CDR3 length: 16 amino acids. Germline V gene sequence: CDR1 SGHTA, CDR2 FQGTGA.

In its sample, this clone was seen once. This chain links TRBV9 with TRBJ2-1, with D perhaps TRBD2 (6 bases). Trimming removed 3 bases from V and 12 bases from J, with 22 bases in between. The germline CDR1 and CDR2 sequences are SGDLS and YYNGEE. There are 15 residues in the CDR3. The CDR3, as DNA: TGTGCCAGCAGCGAAGGACTAACCCCGAACCACATGCAGTTCTTC. Amino acids: CASSEGLTPNHMQFF.

This chain links TRBV5-4 with TRBJ2-7, with D perhaps matching TRBD1 (5 bases). The CDR3 loop spans 14 amino acids. The germline gives CDR1 SGHNT, CDR2 YYREEE (reference sequence). V gave up 4 bases and J gave up 2 bases, with 13 bases separating them. CDR3 bases: TGTGCCAGCAGCCCCCGACAGAGGCCCTACGAGCAGTACGTC. It translates to CASSPRQRPYEQYV.

This clone was recorded once. The junction differs from germline at one of its ends, possibly a read error. The chain recombines TRBV7-6 with TRBJ1-1, with TRBD1 matching 7 bases. This CDR3 spans 13 amino acids. Germline CDR1 and CDR2: SGHVS and FNYEAQ. The CDR3 DNA reads as TGTGCCAGCAGCTTAGGGGACAGCCCTGAAGCTTCCTTT. Encoded protein: CASSLGDSPEASF.

V usage is TRBV4-3 and J usage is TRBJ1-1, with D unresolved. V was pared by 0 bases and J by 4 bases, with 12 bases between. The V gene's germline CDR1 is LGHNA and CDR2 YSLEER. The CDR3 totals 15 residues. The chain's CDR3 is CASSQDFAAGTEAFF. DNA of the CDR3: TGCGCCAGCAGCCAAGATTTTGCGGCCGGCACTGAAGCTTTCTTT.

V and J are TRBV7-2 and TRBJ1-1; D gene unclear. Trimming removed 3 bases at V and 1 base at J, with 9 bases between. Per the germline V gene, CDR1 is SGHTA and CDR2 is FQGNSA. CDR3 size: 14 residues. CDR3 DNA: TGTGCCAGCAGCTTGCGGGCAGGGAACACTGAAGCTTTCTTT. As protein: CASSLRAGNTEAFF.

The chain carries TRBV11-3 and TRBJ2-1; D unclear. The CDR3 has 17 amino acids. The V gene lost 7 bases and the J gene lost 4 bases, with 23 bases spanning the gap. The V gene's germline CDR1 is SGHNT and CDR2 YENEEA. CDR3 nucleotides: TGTGCCAGCATCCCTCAGGCCTACCCCACCTCTTACAATGAGCAGTTCTTC. Protein product: CASIPQAYPTSYNEQFF.

This clone came up a few times. V and J are TRBV7-2 and TRBJ1-1; D might be TRBD1 (5 bases). Germline V lookup: CDR1 SGHTA, CDR2 FQGNSA. Between the trimmed V and J ends, which lost 2 bases and 2 bases, there was a span of 12 bases. CDR3 length equals 15 residues. The CDR3 region is CASSLQGRVNTEAFF. The CDR3 nucleotides are TGTGCCAGCAGCTTACAGGGCAGGGTTAACACTGAAGCTTTCTTT.

The chain links TRBV27 to TRBJ1-1, with 10 bases lining up with TRBD1. Germline V gene data show CDR1 as MNHEY and CDR2 as SMNVEV (reference sequence). CDR3 length: 16 residues. The J segment lost 6 bases and the V segment lost 7 bases, leaving 14 bases of the junction unmatched. The CDR3 DNA reads as TGTGCCAGCAATCCCCGCCCGGACAGGGGGTTGGCTGAAGCTTTCTTT. It translates to CASNPRPDRGLAEAFF.

The sample holds many counts of this clone. The chain combines TRBV19 with TRBJ2-7; 8 nucleotides agree with TRBD2. The CDR3 is 14 residues long. Germline V CDR1 and CDR2: LNHDA, SQIVND (reference sequence). V lost 7 bases and J lost 5; bases outside the gene matches: 10. The CDR3 loop is CASTPRQRENEQYV. The CDR3 DNA is TGTGCCAGTACCCCCCGACAGCGGGAGAACGAGCAGTACGTC.

This clone was observed a few times. The V call is TRBV2, the J call TRBJ1-6; 9 bases line up with TRBD1. With 1 base clipped from V and 8 bases from J, the junction kept 3 bases outside the gene matches. The CDR3 is 15 residues long. Germline CDR1 reads SNHLY; CDR2 reads FYNNEI. CDR3 residues: CASSEDRGLDSPLHF. DNA of the CDR3: TGTGCCAGCAGTGAAGACAGGGGGCTAGATTCACCCCTCCACTTT.

This chain connects TRBV11-2 to TRBJ1-6; D is uncertain. Trimming removed 3 bases at V and 5 bases at J, with 17 bases between. CDR1 and CDR2 from the germline V gene are SGHAT and FQNNGV. The CDR3 has 17 amino acids. The CDR3 region is CASSFDAESGNNSPLHF. CDR3 in DNA: TGTGCCAGCAGCTTTGACGCCGAGTCAGGCAATAATTCACCCCTCCACTTT.

The chain combines TRBV11-2 with TRBJ1-4, with D unclear. CDR1 is SGHAT, CDR2 FQNNGV, per germline. V was shortened by 1 base and J by 3 bases, with 9 bases between the two germline ends. CDR3 size: 15 residues. The CDR3 loop reads CASSLVGGANEKLFF. The CDR3 coding sequence is TGTGCCAGCAGCTTAGTAGGCGGGGCTAATGAAAAACTGTTTTTT. The variable domain in full, with the rest retrieved from reference TRBV11-2 and TRBJ1-4, is EAGVAQSPRYKIIEKRQSVAFWCNPISGHATLYWYQQILGQGPKLLIQFQNNGVVDDSQLPKDRFSAERLKGVDSTLKIQPAKLEDSAVYLCASSLVGGANEKLFFGSGTQLSVL.

The chain couples TRBV9 to TRBJ2-1; the match to TRBD2 covers 11 bases. Germline-derived CDR1 and CDR2 are SGDLS and YYNGEE. With 2 bases clipped from V and 5 bases from J, the junction kept 0 bases outside the gene matches. CDR3 length equals 14 residues. CDR3 sequence reads: CASSVSGRDNEQFF. The CDR3 nucleotides are TGTGCCAGCAGCGTTAGCGGGAGGGACAATGAGCAGTTCTTC.

The J gene is TRBJ2-5, the V gene TRBV27; 9 bases are a match to TRBD1. J lost 4 bases, V lost 2 bases, and 5 bases had no gene match. The CDR3 loop spans 15 amino acids. Germline lookup yields CDR1 MNHEY and CDR2 SMNVEV (reference sequence). CDR3 loop: CASSLRTGGGETQYF. CDR3 bases: TGTGCCAGCAGTTTAAGAACAGGGGGCGGAGAGACCCAGTACTTC.

The V and J genes are TRBV5-5 and TRBJ1-4; the D is unclear. Deletions cut 2 bases from V and 8 bases from J, with 19 bases between. CDR1 SGHKS and CDR2 YYEKEE come from the germline V gene (reference sequence). The CDR3 runs 16 residues. CDR3 loop: CASSFHIQQNVEKLFF. CDR3 sequence (DNA): TGTGCCAGCAGCTTTCACATACAACAGAATGTCGAAAAACTGTTTTTT.

The chain couples TRBV7-9 to TRBJ1-4; the D gene is possibly TRBD1 (5 bases). Germline CDR1 reads SEHNR; CDR2 reads FQNEAQ (reference sequence). This CDR3 region has 16 residues. Trimming stripped 0 bases from V and 7 bases from J, with 15 bases between. Written as DNA, the CDR3 is TGTGCCAGCAGCTTAGCAACCGCGACAGTTACTGAAAAACTGTTTTTT. Its translation is CASSLATATVTEKLFF.